Sequencing of this T cell receptor beta chain was carried out in a study of quantifying T cell responses using KT2 cells. Whole-study context: TCR alpha and beta constant-region primers primed reverse transcription of RNA.

KT2, a clone with a known TCR, was spiked into unfractionated PBMC. The CDR3 runs 14 residues. CDR1 and CDR2 (germline): LGHDT, YNNKEL (reference sequence). V lost 4 bases and J lost 6, with 13 bases in between. There are a few counts of this clonotype. The cDNA 3' end received a ligated oligonucleotide with a UMI. First-round PCR used 4 to 5 cycles and beta primers RC1.1 and RC1.2 covering TRBC1 and TRBC2. TCRdb re-called the UMI-ligation and nested PCR reads with MiXCR, one entry per CDR3 protein. The table shows some 41,000 distinct CDR3 sequences, with about 17% occurring only once. The receptor's source is a human donor. V gene TRBV3-1 combines with J gene TRBJ2-1; D not resolved. Sequenced: PBMCs spiked with cells of the T cell clone KT2. The CDR3 sequence: CASSPRTPPNEQFF. In nucleotides, the CDR3 is TGTGCCAGCAGCCCGCGGACGCCTCCCAATGAGCAGTTCTTC.